This passage covers 4 T cell receptor beta chains from one sample sequenced in a study of OX40 agonist ivuxolimab in advanced cancers. TCRdb's copy holds only in-frame clones and misses some; the assay was immunoSEQ multiplex PCR. The repertoire holds roughly 110,000 clones, with approximately 90% as singletons. Source: CD4+ or CD8+ T cells sorted from blood, taken in a trial of the OX40 agonist ivuxolimab. These receptors were taken from an adult with an advanced solid tumor such as melanoma, head and neck, liver or kidney cancer.

This clone was seen once. The V call is TRBV6-6, the J call TRBJ1-1; no clear D. The CDR3 sequence is 14 residues long. V lost 6 bases and J lost 1, with 12 bases in between. CDR1 MNHNY and CDR2 SVGAGI come from the germline V gene (reference sequence). Here the CDR3 reads CASSPDGWNTEAFF. CDR3 nucleotide sequence: TGTGCCAGCAGCCCTGACGGCTGGAACACTGAAGCTTTCTTT.

This chain joins TRBV19 and TRBJ2-3; 8 positions agree with TRBD2. The germline V gene has CDR1 LNHDA and CDR2 SQIVND (reference sequence). This CDR3 is 15 amino acids long. With 6 bases clipped from V and 5 bases from J, the junction kept 10 bases outside the gene matches. The CDR3 bases are TGTGCCAGTAGCGGGACGGGCGGGGGGCGAGATACGCAGTATTTT. It encodes CASSGTGGGRDTQYF.

This clone has just one count. One junction end disagrees with the germline gene, perhaps due to a read error. The chain uses TRBV7-7 and TRBJ2-2; D unclear. This CDR3 contains 15 residues. Germline CDR1 SSHAT, CDR2 FNYEAQ (reference sequence). DNA for the CDR3: TGTGCTAGCAGCTCTTCTGGTAGGAACACCGGGGAGCTGTTTTTT. This sequence encodes CASSSSGRNTGELFF. The whole variable domain, remainder taken from reference TRBV7-7 and TRBJ2-2, is GAGVSQSPRYKVTKRGQDVTLRCDPISSHATLYWYQQALGQGPEFLTYFNYEAQPDKSGLPSDRFSAERPEGSISTLTIQRTEQRDSAMYRCASSSSGRNTGELFFGEGSRLTVL.

V is TRBV11-3 and J is TRBJ2-2; D uncertain. This CDR3 has 13 residues. Germline CDR1 reads SGHNT; CDR2 reads YENEEA. V lost 0 bases to trimming and J lost 7 bases, with 6 bases between them. Here the CDR3 reads CASSLEWGGELFF. For the CDR3, the DNA is TGTGCCAGCAGCTTAGAATGGGGCGGGGAGCTGTTTTTT. The full variable domain, in which reference TRBV11-3 and TRBJ2-2 provide the parts outside the CDR3, is EAGVVQSPRYKIIEKKQPVAFWCNPISGHNTLYWYLQNLGQGPELLIRYENEEAVDDSQLPKDRFSAERLKGVDSTLKIQPAELGDSAVYLCASSLEWGGELFFGEGSRLTVL.